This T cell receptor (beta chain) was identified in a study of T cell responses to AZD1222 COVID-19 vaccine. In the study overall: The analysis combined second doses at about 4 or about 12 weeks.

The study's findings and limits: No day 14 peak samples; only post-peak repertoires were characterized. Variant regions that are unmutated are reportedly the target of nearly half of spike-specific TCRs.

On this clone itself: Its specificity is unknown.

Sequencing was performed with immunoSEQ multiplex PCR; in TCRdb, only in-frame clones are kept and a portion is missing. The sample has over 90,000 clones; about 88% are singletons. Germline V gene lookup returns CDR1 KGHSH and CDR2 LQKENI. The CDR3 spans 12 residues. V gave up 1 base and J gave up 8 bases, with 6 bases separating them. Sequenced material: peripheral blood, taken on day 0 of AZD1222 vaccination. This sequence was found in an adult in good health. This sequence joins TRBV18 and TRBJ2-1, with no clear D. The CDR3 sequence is CASSPRGYEQFF. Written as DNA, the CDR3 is TGTGCCAGCTCACCACGGGGTTATGAGCAGTTCTTC.